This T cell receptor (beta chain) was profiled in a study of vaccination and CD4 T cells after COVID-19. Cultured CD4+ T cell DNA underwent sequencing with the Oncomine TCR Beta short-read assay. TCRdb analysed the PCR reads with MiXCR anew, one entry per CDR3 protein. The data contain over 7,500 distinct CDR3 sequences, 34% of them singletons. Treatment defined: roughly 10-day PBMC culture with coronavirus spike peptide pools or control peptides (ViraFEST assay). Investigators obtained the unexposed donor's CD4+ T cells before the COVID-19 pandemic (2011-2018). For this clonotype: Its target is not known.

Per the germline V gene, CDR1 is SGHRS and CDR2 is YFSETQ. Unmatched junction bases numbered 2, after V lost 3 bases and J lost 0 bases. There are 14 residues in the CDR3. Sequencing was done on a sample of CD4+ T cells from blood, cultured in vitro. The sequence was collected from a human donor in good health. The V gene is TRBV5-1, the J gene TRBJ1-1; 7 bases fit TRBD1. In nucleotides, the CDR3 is TGCGCCAGCAGCTCAGGACAGGTGAACACTGAAGCTTTCTTT. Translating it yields CASSSGQVNTEAFF.